This T cell receptor beta chain was captured by sequencing in a study of blood T cell repertoires in COVID-19. Whole-study context: T cells, B-cell-depleted T cells, or PBMCs provided the cDNA or gDNA that served as material.

Methods used by the authors: Reference gene primer amplification gave estimated nucleated cell counts. Clones were sequenced by immunoSEQ multiplex PCR, and TCRdb holds only the in-frame ones, with some missing. From that table come the V and J calls and clone size; the DNA was used to work out D and trimming. The sample yields around 42,000 clones, around 81% seen once. Germline V CDR1 and CDR2: MGHRA, YSYEKL. CDR3 length: 16 residues. V was pared by 4 bases and J by 4 bases, with 12 bases of the junction left unmatched. The chain carries TRBV4-1 and TRBJ1-1; 7 positions match TRBD1. The receptor was isolated from a woman of 80 years or more with acute or convalescent COVID-19. Material: peripheral blood. The CDR3 spells CASSLRGRGEFTEAFF. As DNA, the CDR3 is TGCGCCAGCAGCCTACGGGGCAGGGGGGAGTTCACTGAAGCTTTCTTT.